This T cell receptor (beta chain) was identified during a study of PD-1 blockade in classical Hodgkin lymphoma. Overall study findings and caveats: Complete responders had baseline diversity similar to newly diagnosed patients. With CD4+ cells, TCR diversity rose significantly by C4D1, but not with CD8+ cells.

V gave up 4 bases and J gave up 2 bases; unmatched junction bases: 2. The CDR3 is 13 amino acids. CDR1 is SGHRS, CDR2 YFSETQ, per germline. The time point denotes: cycle 4 day 1 (C4D1), after more than 5 weeks of nivolumab. Relapses following autologous stem cell transplantation were seen in all patients, with brentuximab vedotin exposure varying. In this sample, this clone turned up a few times. Its antigen is unidentified. Other DNA sequences from this sample encode an identical CDR3 as well. Method: immunoSEQ multiplex PCR; TCRdb's copy keeps in-frame clones and lacks some. The data contain roughly 20,000 clones, less than 85% of them singletons.

Specimen: peripheral blood mononuclear cells (PBMCs), collected before the fourth cycle of nivolumab. This TCR was recovered from a human donor with classical Hodgkin lymphoma. This chain uses TRBV5-1 with TRBJ2-5; TRBD1 matches 7 bases. The CDR3 bases are TGCGCCAGCAGCGGGGGACAGCAAGAGACCCAGTACTTC. It is translated as CASSGGQQETQYF.